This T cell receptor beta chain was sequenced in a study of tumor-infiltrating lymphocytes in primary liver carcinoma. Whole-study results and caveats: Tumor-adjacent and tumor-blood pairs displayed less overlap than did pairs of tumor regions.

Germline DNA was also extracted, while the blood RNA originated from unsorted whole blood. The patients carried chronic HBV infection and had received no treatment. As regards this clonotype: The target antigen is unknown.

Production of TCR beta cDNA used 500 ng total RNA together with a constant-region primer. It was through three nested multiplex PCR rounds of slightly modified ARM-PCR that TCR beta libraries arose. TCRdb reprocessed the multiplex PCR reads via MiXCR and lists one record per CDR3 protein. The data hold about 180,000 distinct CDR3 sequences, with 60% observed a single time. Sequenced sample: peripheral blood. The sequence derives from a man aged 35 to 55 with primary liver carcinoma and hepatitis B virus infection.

The CDR3 region is CASSILLATGRNEQFF. CDR3 in DNA: TGCGCCAGCAGCATCCTACTAGCGACTGGGAGGAATGAGCAGTTCTTC. This chain joins TRBV5-1 and TRBJ2-1, with 7 bases fitting TRBD2. The junction had 14 bases not matched to a gene; V was cut back by 4 bases and J by 7 bases. The germline gives CDR1 SGHRS, CDR2 YFSETQ. The CDR3 runs 16 residues.